This paragraph covers one TCR beta chain sequence. The target antigen is unknown. TCRdb re-derived calls from the 5' RACE reads in MiXCR, one entry per CDR3 protein. The sample holds some 490,000 distinct CDR3 sequences, 15% to 20% seen once. The data stem from a study of T-cell memory formation after mild COVID-19. Study as a whole: Clusters of TCRs were largely donor specific. The study, taken as a whole, reports: Among contracting clones, CD4+ were mainly CM/EM and CD8+ enriched in EMRA. Contracting clones, day 15 to 85, had balanced CD4/CD8, and later expanders favored CD4+. Second-wave clones that peaked on day 37 lacked confirmed SARS-CoV-2 specificity.

The V gene lost 0 bases and the J gene lost 4 bases, with 15 bases spanning the gap. The CDR3 has 16 amino acids. Germline V lookup: CDR1 KGHSH, CDR2 LQKENI. Specimen: PBMCs or a T cell subset sorted from them (not recorded which). V is TRBV18 and J is TRBJ1-1; D not resolved. The origin of this receptor is an adult woman who had mild COVID-19 (a few samples of this study predate the infection). Cell type and time point are not known. CDR3 sequence reads: CASSPPNNPSATEAFF. The CDR3 bases are TGTGCCAGCTCACCACCGAACAATCCTTCGGCCACTGAAGCTTTCTTT.